This T cell receptor (beta chain) was documented in a study of lymphopenia after photon versus proton radiotherapy. General study results and limits: After lymphocyte nadir, photon-treated repertoires showed oligoclonal expansion, especially CD8+ Temra.

Data came from immunoSEQ multiplex PCR; TCRdb stores just in-frame clones and leaves some out. The top ten hold 20% to 25% of the sample, which has some 44,000 clones, approximately 82% seen once. Turning to this clone: As yet, its antigen is unknown.

The sequences come from peripheral blood, collected from a patient treated with proton-based radiotherapy. The receptor comes from a woman between 70 and 85 years old with pancreatic cancer.

CDR3 nucleotide sequence: TGTGCCAGCAGCCCCGTTCCGGGGATGGGCTACACCTTC. Protein sequence: CASSPVPGMGYTF. The V call is TRBV7-2, the J call TRBJ1-2; D uncertain. Trimming removed 5 bases from V and 8 bases from J, with 15 bases in between. The CDR3 is 13 amino acids. CDR1 and CDR2 from the germline V gene are SGHTA and FQGNSA.